This T cell receptor (beta chain) was documented in a study of blood T cells in healthy people across ages. Study-wide findings and caveats: Naive CD4+ cell counts and diversity both ran higher in long-lived than in aged donors. The authors considered diversity estimates from one million T cells to be underestimates. Naive T cell percentage showed a strong correlation with TCR beta diversity.

Then a second PCR, running about 6 to 12 cycles, was carried out with a sample-barcoded 5' primer and a J-beta primer mix. Every molecule of cDNA carried a tag from a template-switch adaptor with 12 random nucleotides. TCRdb re-analysed the 5' RACE reads in MiXCR, keeping a single row per CDR3 protein. Counted here are fewer than 1.5 million distinct CDR3 sequences, approximately 40% occurring once; the ten biggest clones make up 7.9%. The CDR3 totals 19 residues. CDR1 and CDR2 (germline): MNHEY, SVGEGT. V was shortened by 0 bases and J by 0 bases, with 18 bases between the two germline ends. In the case of this clonotype: Its antigen remains unknown.

The sequencing input was blood. This chain connects TRBV6-2 or TRBV6-3 to TRBJ2-1; the D is unclear. The TCR was taken from a young woman in good health. CDR3 amino acids: CASSYSREWPSSSYNEQFF. The DNA of the CDR3 is TGTGCCAGCAGTTACTCGAGAGAGTGGCCCTCGAGCTCCTACAATGAGCAGTTCTTC.